The T cell receptor (beta chain) under discussion was sequenced for a study of T cell responses to AZD1222 COVID-19 vaccine. Measured with immunoSEQ multiplex PCR; TCRdb has only the in-frame clones, and not every one. Of around 50,000 clones listed, about 86% were seen once; the top ten hold about 10%. The study's findings and limits: White British donors predominated, females outnumbered males, and clonal diversity was possibly underestimated. Rises in breadth and depth of Spike-specific TCRs came after two AZD1222 doses. Reportedly, close to half of spike-specific TCRs are directed against unmutated variant regions.

CDR1 and CDR2 from the germline V gene are MNHEY and SVGEGT. This CDR3 spans 18 amino acids. With V trimmed by 1 base and J by 6 bases, 13 bases remained unmatched. On this clone: Its antigen is unidentified.

The V and J genes are TRBV6-2 or TRBV6-3 and TRBJ2-1, with 9 positions matching TRBD1. The receptor comes from an adult in good health. The starting material was peripheral blood, obtained on day 0 of AZD1222 vaccination. CDR3 DNA: TGTGCCAGCAGTTACTACCCTCCCGGACAGGGGCCAATCAATGAGCAGTTCTTC. This gives the protein CASSYYPPGQGPINEQFF.